The 27 T cell receptor beta chains below were found in one sample sequenced in a study of blood T cell repertoires in COVID-19. The data were produced by immunoSEQ multiplex PCR, yet TCRdb's version contains in-frame clones alone and is incomplete. The table includes more than 90,000 clones, around 80% detected once. Sequenced input: peripheral blood. These receptors all stem from a man older than 75 with acute or convalescent COVID-19.

The chain recombines TRBV4-3 with TRBJ2-2; 10 bases match TRBD1. CDR1 LGHNA and CDR2 YSLEER come from the germline V gene. CDR3 length: 16 residues. After removal of 0 bases from V and 7 bases from J, the junction contained 5 bases not matched to a gene. The CDR3 sequence is CASSQEGQGKGGELFF. The CDR3, as DNA: TGCGCCAGCAGCCAAGAGGGACAGGGGAAGGGCGGGGAGCTGTTTTTT.

This chain links TRBV10-1 with TRBJ2-1; a possible D gene is TRBD2 (6 bases). The germline gives CDR1 WNHNN, CDR2 SYGVQD (reference sequence). The CDR3 covers 14 residues. Trimming cost V 4 bases and J 1 base, with 8 bases left between them. The DNA of the CDR3 is TGCGCCAGCAGTGGGAGGGGATCCTACAATGAGCAGTTCTTC. Translating gives CASSGRGSYNEQFF.

The rearrangement links TRBV2 to TRBJ2-7; possibly TRBD2 for D (6 bases). Germline values: CDR1 SNHLY, CDR2 FYNNEI. Between the trimmed V and J ends, which lost 6 bases and 1 base, there was a span of 16 bases. CDR3 length equals 15 residues. CDR3 nucleotides: TGTGCCAGCAGGGAAAACACTAGCCCTTCCTACGAGCAGTACTTC. This gives the protein CASRENTSPSYEQYF.

This chain connects TRBV1 to TRBJ2-3; the table names TRBD2, a call not compared with the DNA. TRBV1 is a listed pseudogene. This CDR3 region has 16 residues. CDR3 amino acids: CTSSQGGGADTDTQYF. The CDR3 region has the DNA TGCACCAGCAGCCAGGGGGGAGGAGCGGACACAGATACGCAGTATTTT.

This clone was recorded once. The CDR3 reads CASSESSGGIQETQYF. The CDR3 DNA reads as TGCGCCAGCAGTGAGTCGAGCGGGGGGATACAAGAGACCCAGTACTTC. V gene TRBV10-2 combines with J gene TRBJ2-5; 9 nucleotides agree with TRBD2. Germline-derived CDR1 and CDR2 are WSHSY and SAAADI. J gave up 2 bases and V 0 bases, and 4 bases lay outside the gene matches. The CDR3 is 16 residues long.

This chain connects TRBV6-6 to TRBJ2-7; D is possibly TRBD2 (7 bases). CDR1 MNHNY and CDR2 SVGAGI come from the germline V gene (reference sequence). V dropped 6 bases and J dropped 1 base, with 19 bases sitting between them. This CDR3 is 16 amino acids long. DNA of the CDR3: TGTGCCAGCAGAGCGGGACATAGCTACACTTCCTACGAGCAGTACTTC. Its translation: CASRAGHSYTSYEQYF.

CDR3 in DNA: TGTGCCAGCAGTTCGACTCGGGGCTACACCTTC. Translated, it gives CASSSTRGYTF. The rearrangement uses TRBV28 and TRBJ1-2; D unclear. The germline V and J ends were trimmed by 4 bases and 8 bases, with 8 bases remaining between them. The CDR3 is 11 amino acids. Per germline, CDR1 MDHEN and CDR2 SYDVKM.

DNA of the CDR3: TGTGCCAGCAGTGGCCGGGAGGTCTACAATGAGCAGTTCTTC. This gives the protein CASSGREVYNEQFF. The rearrangement uses TRBV28 and TRBJ2-1, with 7 bases matching TRBD2. The CDR3 is 14 amino acids. Unmatched junction bases numbered 4, after V lost 5 bases and J lost 3 bases. Looked up from germline, CDR1 is MDHEN and CDR2 is SYDVKM. The full variable domain, completed using reference TRBV28 and TRBJ2-1, is DVKVTQSSRYLVKRTGEKVFLECVQDMDHENMFWYRQDPGLGLRLIYFSYDVKMKEKGDIPEGYSVSREKKERFSLILESASTNQTSMYLCASSGREVYNEQFFGPGTRLTVL.

V is TRBV9 and J is TRBJ1-1; 7 bases are a match to TRBD1. This CDR3 has 15 amino acids. Germline assignment: CDR1 SGDLS and CDR2 YYNGEE. With 1 base clipped from V and 3 bases from J, the junction kept 6 bases outside the gene matches. The CDR3 sequence: CASSVSTTGDTEAFF. CDR3 DNA: TGTGCCAGCAGCGTATCCACCACAGGGGACACTGAAGCTTTCTTT.

A few counts support this clone. The chain couples TRBV6-5 to TRBJ1-6; tentative D call: TRBD1 (5 bases). The CDR3 sequence is 14 residues long. V was cut by 7 bases and J by 8 bases, with 15 bases left in between. Germline V CDR1 and CDR2: MNHEY, SVGAGI. CDR3 protein: CASKQYRGDSPLHF. The CDR3 region has the DNA TGTGCCAGCAAACAGTACCGGGGGGATTCACCCCTCCACTTT.

In its sample, this clone was seen many times. The chain couples TRBV7-2 to TRBJ1-1, with D perhaps matching TRBD1 (5 bases). Germline V lookup: CDR1 SGHTA, CDR2 FQGNSA. This CDR3 comprises 12 residues. Trimming left V 6 bases short and J 5 bases short, with 10 bases between. CDR3 in amino acids: CASSGDSTEAFF. The CDR3 nucleotides are TGTGCCAGCAGTGGGGACTCGACTGAAGCTTTCTTT.

This clone was detected a few times. The rearrangement joins TRBV5-6 to TRBJ1-2; 11 bases map to TRBD1. V lost 2 bases, J lost 7 bases, and 4 bases stayed unmatched. Germline CDR1 is SGHDT and CDR2 is YYEEEE. This CDR3 spans 14 amino acids. CDR3 amino acids: CASSFGQGAGGYTF. DNA of the CDR3: TGTGCCAGCAGCTTCGGACAGGGGGCAGGTGGCTACACCTTC.

The rearrangement uses TRBV3-1 (or the pseudogene TRBV3-2) and TRBJ2-7; unclear D gene. V lost 0 bases to trimming and J lost 3 bases, with 15 bases between them. The CDR3 sequence is 16 residues long. Germline assignment: CDR1 LGHDT and CDR2 YNNKEL (reference sequence). The CDR3 coding sequence is TGTGCCAGCAGCCAAGATCCCAGCTCGGGTTTCTACGAGCAGTACTTC. It specifies CASSQDPSSGFYEQYF.

This clone was seen a single time. The V gene is TRBV14, the J gene TRBJ1-6; D gene ambiguous. The CDR3 length is 16 residues. V was clipped by 1 base and J by 7 bases, with 14 bases between them. CDR1 is SGHDN and CDR2 is FVKESK in the germline V gene. CDR3 in amino acids: CASSQGQARPNSPLHF. CDR3 sequence (DNA): TGTGCCAGCAGCCAAGGGCAGGCCAGACCGAATTCACCCCTCCACTTT.

This chain links TRBV18 with TRBJ2-1, with 11 positions matching TRBD2. Germline CDR1 reads KGHSH; CDR2 reads LQKENI. The CDR3 runs to 15 residues. V lost 5 bases to trimming and J lost 9 bases; unmatched junction nucleotides: 9. Written as DNA, the CDR3 is TGTGCCAGCTCAGAGACTAGCGGGAAAGTCGTTGAGCAGTTCTTC. It codes for CASSETSGKVVEQFF.

The V and J genes are TRBV28 and TRBJ1-6, with TRBD1 identical over 9 bases. After removal of 6 bases from V and 7 bases from J, the junction contained 7 bases not matched to a gene. The germline CDR1 and CDR2 sequences are MDHEN and SYDVKM. The length of the CDR3 is 15 residues. The CDR3 coding sequence is TGTGCCAGCAGACCTCGGACAGGGGAAAATTCACCCCTCCACTTT. Protein product: CASRPRTGENSPLHF.

V is TRBV28 and J is TRBJ2-1; TRBD2 matches at 11 bases. Trimming took 3 bases from V and 7 from J; bases not matched to a gene: 8. This CDR3 is built from 16 residues. In germline, CDR1 is MDHEN, CDR2 SYDVKM. In nucleotides, the CDR3 is TGTGCCAGCAGTTTGATAACTAGCGGGAGACTTAATGAGCAGTTCTTC. It specifies CASSLITSGRLNEQFF.

This clone was recorded only once. The V gene is TRBV6-2 or TRBV6-3, the J gene TRBJ1-5; the D gene is possibly TRBD1 (5 bases). This CDR3 contains 14 residues. CDR1 is MNHEY, CDR2 SVGEGT, per germline. The V end lost 4 bases, the J end lost 5 bases, and 12 bases lay between the germline ends. Written as DNA, the CDR3 is TGTGCCAGCAGTTTCCGACAGCCTCATCAGCCCCAGCATTTT. Its translation: CASSFRQPHQPQHF.

J is TRBJ1-4 and V is TRBV28; D is perhaps TRBD1 (6 bases). CDR3 size: 15 residues. Trimming left V 3 bases short and J 5 bases short, with 13 bases between. Germline loops: CDR1 MDHEN, CDR2 SYDVKM. The CDR3 sequence is CASSLVGQVNEKLFF. CDR3 DNA: TGTGCCAGCAGTTTGGTGGGACAAGTCAATGAAAAACTGTTTTTT.

This clone occurred a few times. The junction and the germline gene differ at one end; a read error may be behind it. The chain couples TRBV7-9 to TRBJ2-7; 7 bases agree with TRBD1. In germline, CDR1 is SEHNR, CDR2 FQNEAQ (reference sequence). This CDR3 spans 12 amino acids. The CDR3: CPGTAFYYEQYF. Written as DNA, the CDR3 is TGCCCAGGGACAGCGTTCTACTACGAGCAGTACTTC.

J is TRBJ2-1 and V is TRBV12-5; the match to TRBD2 covers 12 bases. Trimming took 7 bases from V and 1 from J; bases not matched to a gene: 8. The CDR3 is 17 residues long. Germline-derived CDR1 and CDR2 are LGHNT and FRNRAP. DNA for the CDR3: TGTGCTAGTGCGCCCCCGACTAGCGGGAGATCCTACAATGAGCAGTTCTTC. Amino acids: CASAPPTSGRSYNEQFF.

The chain is built from TRBV19 and TRBJ1-5; D remains unclear. V lost 3 bases and J lost 4, with 10 bases in between. The CDR3 loop spans 14 amino acids. Looked up from germline, CDR1 is LNHDA and CDR2 is SQIVND (reference sequence). The CDR3 protein is CASSIRSANQPQHF. CDR3 nucleotide sequence: TGTGCCAGTAGTATCCGCAGTGCAAATCAGCCCCAGCATTTT.

This chain connects TRBV5-1 to TRBJ2-1; D possibly corresponds to TRBD2 (6 bases). The V and J ends lost 0 bases and 4 bases respectively, with 8 bases between them. Germline V lookup: CDR1 SGHRS, CDR2 YFSETQ. This CDR3 has 14 residues. The CDR3 is CASSLASAYNEQFF. Here the CDR3 DNA reads TGCGCCAGCAGCTTGGCTAGCGCTTACAATGAGCAGTTCTTC.

In its sample, this clone was seen a few times. The chain carries TRBV6-5 and TRBJ2-1, with a possible D match to TRBD1 (6 bases). Trimming left V 0 bases short and J 5 bases short, with 8 bases between. CDR3 length: 14 residues. CDR1 and CDR2 (germline): MNHEY, SVGAGI. Written as DNA, the CDR3 is TGTGCCAGCAGTTACTCGGGACAAAACAATGAGCAGTTCTTC. It encodes CASSYSGQNNEQFF.

CDR3 sequence reads: CASSSPSGGETEAFF. CDR3 DNA sequence: TGTGCCAGCAGCTCCCCAAGCGGGGGGGAGACTGAAGCTTTCTTT. The genes are TRBV7-9 and TRBJ1-1; D might be TRBD1 (5 bases). This CDR3 comprises 15 residues. V lost 4 bases, J lost 5 bases, and 17 bases lay in between. CDR1 is SEHNR and CDR2 is FQNEAQ in the germline V gene (reference sequence).

This chain connects TRBV6-5 to TRBJ1-3; 7 bases match TRBD1. CDR1 MNHEY and CDR2 SVGAGI come from the germline V gene. V gave up 2 bases and J gave up 4 bases; unmatched junction bases: 8. This CDR3 comprises 16 residues. The CDR3 coding sequence is TGTGCCAGCAGTTACGTCGAGGGGGCCACAGGAAACACCATATATTTT. This encodes CASSYVEGATGNTIYF.

The V call is TRBV7-9, the J call TRBJ2-2; perhaps TRBD2 as D (5 bases). Germline CDR1 reads SEHNR; CDR2 reads FQNEAQ (reference sequence). The CDR3 totals 15 residues. Trimming left V 1 base short and J 4 bases short, with 10 bases between. The CDR3 coding sequence is TGTGCCAGCAGCTTAGAGCGGCGGTTCACCGGGGAGCTGTTTTTT. Translation: CASSLERRFTGELFF.